These 13 T cell receptor beta chains came from one sample sequenced in a study of response to subunit inactivated influenza vaccine. From the RT-PCR reads, TCRdb called clonotypes with MiXCR, one entry per CDR3 protein. Here the sample spans about 650,000 distinct CDR3 sequences, around 15% being singletons. The sequenced sample was PBMCs from blood, obtained about 14 days before vaccination. The receptors shown here come from a man aged 45-65 years who received an inactivated influenza vaccine.

V gene TRBV6-1 combines with J gene TRBJ2-7, with 8 bases that match TRBD2. V gave up 4 bases and J gave up 0 bases; unmatched junction bases: 5. There are 15 residues in the CDR3. The germline gives CDR1 MNHNS, CDR2 SASEGT. This CDR3 is CASSGTSLSSYEQYF. CDR3 DNA sequence: TGTGCCAGCAGTGGGACTAGCCTGTCCTCCTACGAGCAGTACTTC.

This clonotype has a handful of counts. V and J are TRBV6-1 and TRBJ1-2; tentative D call: TRBD1 (6 bases). V was pared by 6 bases and J by 2 bases, with 10 bases between. This CDR3 is 13 amino acids long. Germline CDR1 is MNHNS and CDR2 is SASEGT. CDR3 sequence: CASRLDRNYGYTF. CDR3 bases: TGTGCCAGCAGGCTAGACAGGAACTATGGCTACACCTTC.

This clonotype was detected only a few times. V usage is TRBV28 and J usage is TRBJ2-7, with D tentatively TRBD2 (6 bases). The germline V gene has CDR1 MDHEN and CDR2 SYDVKM. V was cut by 7 bases and J by 4 bases, with 20 bases left in between. This CDR3 comprises 15 residues. The DNA of the CDR3 is TGTGCCAGCATCTCAGGAGGGGACGGTATTTACGAGCAGTACTTC. Its protein product is CASISGGDGIYEQYF.

The chain has TRBV7-7 and TRBJ2-1, with TRBD2 matching 7 bases. The CDR3 has 15 residues. Trimming removed 2 bases from V and 6 bases from J; junction bases left unmatched: 7. CDR1 SSHAT and CDR2 FNYEAQ come from the germline V gene (reference sequence). The CDR3 sequence: CASSLILAGVNEQFF. CDR3 sequence (DNA): TGTGCCAGCAGCTTAATACTCGCGGGAGTCAATGAGCAGTTCTTC. Supplemented by reference TRBV7-7 and TRBJ2-1, the full variable domain reads GAGVSQSPRYKVTKRGQDVTLRCDPISSHATLYWYQQALGQGPEFLTYFNYEAQPDKSGLPSDRFSAERPEGSISTLTIQRTEQRDSAMYRCASSLILAGVNEQFFGPGTRLTVL.

This sequence joins TRBV11-3 and TRBJ2-3; the D gene could be TRBD1 or TRBD2 (5 bases each). The germline V gene encodes CDR1 SGHNT and CDR2 YENEEA. The CDR3 sequence is 16 residues long. V was trimmed by 4 bases and J by 4 bases, leaving 18 bases between them. The CDR3 DNA follows: TGTGCCAGCAGCTATAGTGGGGGAGATAGCCCAGATACGCAGTATTTT. It encodes CASSYSGGDSPDTQYF.

The rearrangement joins TRBV4-3 to TRBJ1-6, with D hard to call. Looked up from germline, CDR1 is LGHNA and CDR2 is YSLEER. The CDR3 spans 12 residues. The V end was cut by 1 base, the J end by 6 bases, with 1 base between. CDR3 in amino acids: CASSQVNSPLHF. The DNA of the CDR3 is TGCGCCAGCAGCCAAGTTAATTCACCCCTCCACTTT.

The J gene is TRBJ2-2, the V gene TRBV2; TRBD2 is a possible D gene (5 bases). Germline assignment: CDR1 SNHLY and CDR2 FYNNEI. Trimming pared 7 bases from V and 4 bases from J, leaving 13 bases between. The CDR3 sequence is 14 residues long. Here the CDR3 DNA reads TGTGCCAGCAAAAGGCCTAGCTCCACCGGGGAGCTGTTTTTT. Translated, it gives CASKRPSSTGELFF.

A few counts support this clonotype. This CDR3 is CASNELWGTEQYF. CDR3 nucleotides: TGTGCCAGCAACGAACTATGGGGAACCGAGCAGTACTTC. This sequence joins TRBV7-2 and TRBJ2-7, with D uncertain. V lost 7 bases and J lost 6, with 16 bases in between. Germline V gene lookup returns CDR1 SGHTA and CDR2 FQGNSA. The CDR3 is made up of 13 amino acids.

In its sample, this clonotype was seen a few times. The J gene is TRBJ2-7, the V gene TRBV28; 9 bases line up with TRBD2. Germline V gives CDR1 MDHEN, CDR2 SYDVKM. The CDR3 runs to 19 residues. The V gene end was trimmed by 2 bases and the J gene end by 2 bases; junction bases not matched to a gene: 16. The CDR3 bases are TGTGCCAGCAGTTTACATGGACTAGCGCCTTCCATCTATCCCTACGAGCAGTACTTC. It yields the protein CASSLHGLAPSIYPYEQYF.

The chain links TRBV5-1 to TRBJ2-7, with 12 positions matching TRBD1. Germline trimming cut 4 bases from V and 4 bases from J; bases unmatched to any gene: 9. The V gene's germline CDR1 is SGHRS and CDR2 YFSETQ. CDR3 length equals 16 residues. CDR3 residues: CASSHRDRGHQYEQYF. The CDR3 DNA is TGCGCCAGCAGCCACCGGGACAGGGGGCATCAGTACGAGCAGTACTTC.

This clonotype was picked up a small number of times. The J gene is TRBJ2-3, the V gene TRBV5-4, with D possibly called TRBD1 or TRBD2 (5 bases each). V lost 4 bases and J 6 bases, leaving 21 bases between the germline ends. The CDR3 extends over 16 amino acids. The V gene's germline CDR1 is SGHNT and CDR2 YYREEE (reference sequence). CDR3 nucleotide sequence: TGTGCCAGCAGCCCCGAGGGGTCACAGGCCGGGGATACGCAGTATTTT. Translation gives CASSPEGSQAGDTQYF.

This clonotype was observed at least ten times. This rearrangement joins TRBV4-2 to TRBJ2-3; 10 bases line up with TRBD2. The CDR3 contains 15 residues. V lost 4 bases to trimming and J lost 2 bases; unmatched junction nucleotides: 3. Germline CDR1 and CDR2: LGHNA and YNFKEQ. The chain's CDR3 is CASSPGLAVTDTQYF. CDR3 DNA: TGTGCCAGCAGCCCCGGACTAGCGGTCACAGATACGCAGTATTTT.

This chain uses TRBV5-1 with TRBJ2-3, with D possibly matching TRBD1 (6 bases). V lost 4 bases and J lost 1, with 19 bases in between. CDR1 and CDR2 from the germline V gene are SGHRS and YFSETQ. This CDR3 spans 17 amino acids. The CDR3, as DNA: TGCGCCAGCAGCCCGCTACGCAGGGGAGCCCGCACAGATACGCAGTATTTT. Protein product: CASSPLRRGARTDTQYF.